This T cell receptor beta chain was captured in a study of shared clonotypes between healthy human individuals. Study-wide background: Each donor had three CD4 naive, three CD4 memory, two CD8 naive and one CD8 memory plate.

Naive CD8 cells, CD45RO-negative and positively selected for CCR7, excluded terminally differentiated effector memory CD45RA+ cells. The trim removed 2 bases at V and 6 bases at J, leaving 3 bases unmatched. The CDR3 length is 15 residues. In germline, CDR1 is MNHEY, CDR2 SVGAGI. Assay: immunoSEQ multiplex PCR; the TCRdb copy retains only in-frame clones and omits some. This sample yields millions of clones, of which around 96% are seen a single time; 0.9% to 1.3% belongs to the top ten. Sequencing input: naive CD8+ T cells sorted from blood. The chain combines TRBV6-5 with TRBJ2-7; TRBD2 aligns across 14 bases. This TCR was sampled from a man aged 18 to 29 in good health. The CDR3 bases are TGTGCCAGCAGTTACGCGGGACTAGCGGGAGTCGAGCAGTACTTC. Protein sequence: CASSYAGLAGVEQYF.